The 18 T cell receptor beta chains below all came from one sample that was sequenced in a study of blood T cell repertoires in COVID-19. Clones were sequenced by immunoSEQ multiplex PCR, and TCRdb holds only the in-frame ones, with some missing. The repertoire consists of about 140,000 clones, with more than 65% occurring once and the leading ten covering roughly 10%. The material sequenced was peripheral blood. These receptors were collected from a man in his fifties or sixties with active or convalescent COVID-19.

The chain combines TRBV5-6 with TRBJ2-7, with D possibly TRBD1 on 5 matching bases. Trimming stripped 3 bases from V and 6 bases from J, with 13 bases between. Per germline, CDR1 SGHDT and CDR2 YYEEEE. The CDR3 is 13 residues long. CDR3 bases: TGTGCCAGCAGCTGGGGCGTATGGGGCGAGCAGTACGTC. Translating gives CASSWGVWGEQYV.

A word on this clone: Distinct nucleotide sequences in the sample also encode this CDR3. The rearrangement links TRBV27 to TRBJ2-2, with 7 nucleotides matching TRBD2. The ends lost 2 bases at V and 5 bases at J; junction bases unmatched: 2. Germline V gene data show CDR1 as MNHEY and CDR2 as SMNVEV (reference sequence). The CDR3 loop spans 14 amino acids. CDR3 region: CASSLGTNTGELFF. The CDR3 DNA is TGTGCCAGCAGTTTAGGGACTAATACCGGGGAGCTGTTTTTT.

The rearrangement links TRBV15 to TRBJ2-1; 7 nucleotides align to TRBD2. The CDR3 is 16 residues long. The germline gives CDR1 LNHNV, CDR2 YYDKDF (reference sequence). J lost 8 bases, V lost 3 bases, and 13 bases had no gene match. This CDR3 reads CATSRTSGTGVYEQFF. In DNA, the CDR3 is TGTGCCACCAGCAGGACCAGCGGGACCGGTGTTTATGAGCAGTTCTTC.

This clone was seen a few times. The gene calls are TRBV6-5 and TRBJ1-1; D is ambiguous. Deletions cut 1 base from V and 1 base from J, with 4 bases between. The germline CDR1 and CDR2 sequences are MNHEY and SVGAGI. This CDR3 contains 13 residues. CDR3 region: CASSYWANTEAFF. In nucleotides, the CDR3 is TGTGCCAGCAGTTACTGGGCGAACACTGAAGCTTTCTTT.

V gene TRBV18 combines with J gene TRBJ2-1; 10 bases match TRBD2. The CDR3 has 16 amino acids. With 0 bases clipped from V and 8 bases from J, the junction kept 7 bases outside the gene matches. The germline V gene encodes CDR1 KGHSH and CDR2 LQKENI. The CDR3 sequence: CASSPPESGGAYEQFF. The CDR3, as DNA: TGTGCCAGCTCACCACCTGAAAGCGGGGGGGCTTATGAGCAGTTCTTC.

This chain connects TRBV10-3 to TRBJ2-5, with D possibly being TRBD1 (5 bases). Germline V gene sequence: CDR1 ENHRY, CDR2 SYGVKD. V was clipped by 3 bases and J by 5 bases, with 16 bases between them. The CDR3 runs 15 residues. CDR3 residues: CAISDQGSPAETQYF. CDR3 DNA sequence: TGTGCCATCAGTGATCAGGGCAGCCCTGCGGAGACCCAGTACTTC.

This clone has only one observation. The rearrangement joins TRBV6-5 to TRBJ1-6; 8 nucleotides agree with TRBD1. Germline CDR1 and CDR2: MNHEY and SVGAGI. The length of the CDR3 is 15 residues. The trim removed 0 bases at V and 13 bases at J, leaving 8 bases unmatched. CDR3 sequence: CASSYSSGQGRPLHF. CDR3 nucleotides: TGTGCCAGCAGTTACTCGTCAGGACAGGGAAGGCCCCTCCACTTT.

The genes are TRBV19 and TRBJ1-4; D is unclear. The CDR3 contains 14 residues. CDR1 and CDR2 from the germline V gene are LNHDA and SQIVND (reference sequence). V was clipped by 7 bases and J by 8 bases, with 17 bases between them. The CDR3 nucleotides read TGTGCCAGTAAAACCGGGAGGGTATGGGAAAAACTGTTTTTT. Translating gives CASKTGRVWEKLFF.

This chain connects TRBV6-6 to TRBJ2-5; D is undetermined. The CDR3 has 12 residues. Per germline, CDR1 MNHNY and CDR2 SVGAGI (reference sequence). The V gene lost 7 bases and the J gene lost 5 bases, with 11 bases spanning the gap. The CDR3 region is CASTQPRETQYF. The CDR3 region has the DNA TGTGCCAGCACCCAACCCAGGGAGACCCAGTACTTC.

This chain links TRBV11-2 with TRBJ1-3; 7 positions match TRBD1. There are 16 residues in the CDR3. V lost 3 bases and J lost 0; bases outside the gene matches: 5. Germline CDR1 is SGHAT and CDR2 is FQNNGV. As DNA, the CDR3 is TGTGCCAGCAGCTTGACAGGGACACTCTCTGGAAACACCATATATTTT. Translating gives CASSLTGTLSGNTIYF.

The rearrangement joins TRBV6-2 or TRBV6-3 to TRBJ2-7; TRBD2 agrees at 10 bases. The V gene end was trimmed by 4 bases and the J gene end by 6 bases; junction bases not matched to a gene: 9. Germline CDR1 is MNHEY and CDR2 is SVGEGT. The CDR3 length is 15 residues. As DNA, the CDR3 is TGTGCCAGCAGTTTTCACCCGGGACTAGCGTTCGAGCAGTACGTC. Amino acid sequence: CASSFHPGLAFEQYV.

J is TRBJ2-1 and V is TRBV6-2 or TRBV6-3; maybe TRBD1 (5 bases). V was pared by 1 base and J by 1 base, with 11 bases between. Looked up from germline, CDR1 is MNHEY and CDR2 is SVGEGT. This CDR3 is 16 amino acids long. The CDR3 DNA follows: TGTGCCAGCAGTTACTTATCAGGGTATTCCTACAATGAGCAGTTCTTC. Translating gives CASSYLSGYSYNEQFF.

The V call is TRBV7-9, the J call TRBJ1-1, with D unclear. The CDR3 is made up of 12 amino acids. Germline V gene data show CDR1 as SEHNR and CDR2 as FQNEAQ (reference sequence). With 8 bases removed from V and 6 bases from J, the gap between germline ends came to 13 bases. CDR3 protein: CASRLIQAEAFF. The CDR3 DNA reads TGTGCCAGCCGATTGATCCAGGCTGAAGCTTTCTTT.

The chain employs TRBV7-9 and TRBJ2-1, with 8 nucleotides matching TRBD2. Germline loops: CDR1 SEHNR, CDR2 FQNEAQ (reference sequence). Trimming cost V 4 bases and J 9 bases; bases outside gene matches: 14. This CDR3 comprises 16 residues. CDR3 sequence reads: CASSSYGTRGGSEQFF. The CDR3 DNA reads as TGTGCCAGCAGCTCTTACGGGACTAGGGGAGGTAGTGAGCAGTTCTTC. The full variable domain, in which reference TRBV7-9 and TRBJ2-1 provide the parts outside the CDR3, is DTGVSQNPRHKITKRGQNVTFRCDPISEHNRLYWYRQTLGQGPEFLTYFQNEAQLEKSRLLSDRFSAERPKGSFSTLEIQRTEQGDSAMYLCASSSYGTRGGSEQFFGPGTRLTVL.

The chain recombines TRBV30 with TRBJ2-5, with no clear D. The CDR3 totals 11 residues. Germline lookup yields CDR1 GTSNPN and CDR2 SVGIG (reference sequence). Trimming stripped 3 bases from V and 4 bases from J, with 6 bases between. The CDR3, as DNA: TGTGCCTGGAGCGCTATAGAGACCCAGTACTTC. Translating gives CAWSAIETQYF.

This clone has more than one count but fewer than ten. The chain has TRBV19 and TRBJ1-2; possibly TRBD1 for D (5 bases). The V gene's germline CDR1 is LNHDA and CDR2 SQIVND (reference sequence). V lost 3 bases, J lost 8 bases, and 16 bases lay in between. This CDR3 region has 14 residues. CDR3 nucleotide sequence: TGTGCCAGTAGTATGGCTAGGGGCTGGATCGGCTACACCTTC. Translation: CASSMARGWIGYTF.

CDR3 DNA: TGCGCCAGCAGCCCGGGGGGTTTAGGCACAGTGAACACTGAAGCTTTCTTT. This gives the protein CASSPGGLGTVNTEAFF. The rearrangement uses TRBV5-1 and TRBJ1-1; D perhaps matches TRBD1 (5 bases). CDR1 is SGHRS, CDR2 YFSETQ, per germline. The CDR3 totals 17 residues. V dropped 4 bases and J dropped 0 bases, with 19 bases sitting between them.

V is TRBV3-1 (or the pseudogene TRBV3-2) and J is TRBJ1-2; D is uncertain. The CDR3 contains 15 residues. Germline lookup yields CDR1 LGHDT and CDR2 YNNKEL (reference sequence). V was clipped by 4 bases and J by 5 bases, with 17 bases between them. CDR3 sequence: CASSPRLLVNYGYTF. The CDR3 coding sequence is TGTGCCAGCAGCCCTAGGCTCCTCGTGAATTATGGCTACACCTTC.